This TCR beta chain came from a study of glioma-infiltrating T cells. As for this clonotype: Its cognate antigen is unknown.

The CDR3 spans 13 residues. The germline gives CDR1 SQVTM, CDR2 ANQGSEA. Trimming took 4 bases from V and 3 from J; bases not matched to a gene: 4. Study-level findings and limits: Tissue and blood shared very few CDR3 sequences. Above-expected tissue-blood divergence occurred in all gliomas, most in low-grade ones.

Using RNA template, CDR3s of TCR alpha and beta were amplified with iRepertoire arm-PCR. Input was roughly 85-450 ng of tissue mRNA or PBMC total RNA. TCRdb used MiXCR to reprocess the multiplex PCR reads, holding one entry per CDR3 protein. Of fewer than 250,000 distinct CDR3 sequences in the sample, around 32% were seen once. V gene TRBV29-1 combines with J gene TRBJ2-7, with 9 bases that match TRBD2. The specimen sequenced was glioma tissue, nonneoplastic brain tissue, or PBMCs (not recorded which). This receptor was identified in a human donor with low-grade glioma or glioblastoma, undergoing nonglioma brain surgery, or in good health (not recorded which). The CDR3 DNA reads TGCAGCGTTGGGGTAGCGGGAGTCTACGAGCAGTACTTC. Its translation is CSVGVAGVYEQYF.